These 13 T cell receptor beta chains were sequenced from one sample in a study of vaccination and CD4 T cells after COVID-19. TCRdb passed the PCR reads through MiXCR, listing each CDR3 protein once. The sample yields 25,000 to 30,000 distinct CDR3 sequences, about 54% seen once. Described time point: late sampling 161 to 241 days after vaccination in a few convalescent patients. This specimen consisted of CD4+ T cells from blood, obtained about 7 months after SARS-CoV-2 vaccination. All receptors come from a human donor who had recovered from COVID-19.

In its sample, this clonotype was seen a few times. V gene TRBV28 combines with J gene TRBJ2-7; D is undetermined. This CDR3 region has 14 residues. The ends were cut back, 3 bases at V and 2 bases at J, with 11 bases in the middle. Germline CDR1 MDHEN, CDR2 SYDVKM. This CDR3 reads CASSFPNPTYEQYF. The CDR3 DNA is TGTGCCAGCAGTTTTCCTAATCCTACCTACGAGCAGTACTTC.

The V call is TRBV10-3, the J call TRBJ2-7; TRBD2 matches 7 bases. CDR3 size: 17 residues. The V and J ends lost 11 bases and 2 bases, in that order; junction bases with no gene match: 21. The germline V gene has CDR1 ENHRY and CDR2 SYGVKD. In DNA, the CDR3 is TGTGCCGTAAGGAGTCGGGGGGTCCGAGAACTACCCTACGAGCAGTACTTC. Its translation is CAVRSRGVRELPYEQYF.

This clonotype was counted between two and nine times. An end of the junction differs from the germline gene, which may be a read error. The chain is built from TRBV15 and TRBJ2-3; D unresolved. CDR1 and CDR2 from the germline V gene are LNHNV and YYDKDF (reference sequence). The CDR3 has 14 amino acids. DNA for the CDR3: TGTGCCACCAGTAGAGAGGTAAACACAGATACGCAGTATTTT. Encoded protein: CATSREVNTDTQYF.

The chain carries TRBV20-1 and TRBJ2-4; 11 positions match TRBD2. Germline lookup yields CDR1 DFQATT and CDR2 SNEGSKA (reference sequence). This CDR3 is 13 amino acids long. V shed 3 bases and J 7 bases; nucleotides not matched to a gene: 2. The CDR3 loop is CSARTSGTNIQYF. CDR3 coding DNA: TGCAGTGCTAGGACTAGCGGGACGAACATTCAGTACTTC.

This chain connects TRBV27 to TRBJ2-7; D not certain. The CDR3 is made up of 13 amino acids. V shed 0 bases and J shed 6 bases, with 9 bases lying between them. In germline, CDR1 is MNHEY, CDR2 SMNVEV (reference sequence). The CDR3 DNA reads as TGTGCCAGCAGTTTATCCCCCCTTATCGAGCAGTACTTC. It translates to CASSLSPLIEQYF.

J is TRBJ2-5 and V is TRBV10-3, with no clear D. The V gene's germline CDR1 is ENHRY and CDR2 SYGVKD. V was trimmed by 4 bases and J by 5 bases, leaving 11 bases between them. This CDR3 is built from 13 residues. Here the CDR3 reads CAISVSSSETQYF. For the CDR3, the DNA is TGTGCCATCAGTGTATCCTCCTCTGAGACCCAGTACTTC.

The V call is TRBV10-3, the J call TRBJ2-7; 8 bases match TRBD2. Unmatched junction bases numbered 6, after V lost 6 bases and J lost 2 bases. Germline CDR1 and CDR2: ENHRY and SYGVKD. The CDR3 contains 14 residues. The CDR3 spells CAISASGFTYEQYF. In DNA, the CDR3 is TGTGCCATCAGCGCTAGCGGGTTTACCTACGAGCAGTACTTC.

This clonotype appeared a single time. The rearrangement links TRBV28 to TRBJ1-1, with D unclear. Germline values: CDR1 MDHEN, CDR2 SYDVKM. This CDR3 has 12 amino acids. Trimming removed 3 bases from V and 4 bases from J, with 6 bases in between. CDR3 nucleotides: TGTGCCAGCAGTTTCCGTCCCACTGAAGCTTTCTTT. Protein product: CASSFRPTEAFF.

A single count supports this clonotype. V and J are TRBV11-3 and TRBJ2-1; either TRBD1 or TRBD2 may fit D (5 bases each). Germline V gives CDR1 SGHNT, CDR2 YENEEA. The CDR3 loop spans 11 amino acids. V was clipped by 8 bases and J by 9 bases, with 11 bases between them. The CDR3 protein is CASGNGGEQFF. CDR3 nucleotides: TGTGCCAGCGGGAATGGGGGTGAGCAGTTCTTC.

CDR3 region: CASSSTSGIYNEQFF. The CDR3 DNA is TGTGCCAGCAGCTCCACTAGCGGTATTTACAATGAGCAGTTCTTC. The gene calls are TRBV7-9 and TRBJ2-1; TRBD2 agrees at 8 bases. J gave up 4 bases and V 4 bases, and 6 bases lay outside the gene matches. The CDR3 is 15 amino acids. Germline loops: CDR1 SEHNR, CDR2 FQNEAQ (reference sequence). The whole variable domain, filled in from reference TRBV7-9 and TRBJ2-1, reads DTGVSQNPRHKITKRGQNVTFRCDPISEHNRLYWYRQTLGQGPEFLTYFQNEAQLEKSRLLSDRFSAERPKGSFSTLEIQRTEQGDSAMYLCASSSTSGIYNEQFFGPGTRLTVL.

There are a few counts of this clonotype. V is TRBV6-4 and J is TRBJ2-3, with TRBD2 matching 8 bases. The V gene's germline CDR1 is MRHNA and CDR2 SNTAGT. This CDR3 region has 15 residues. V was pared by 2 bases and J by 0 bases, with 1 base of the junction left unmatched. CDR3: CASSDGTSSTDTQYF. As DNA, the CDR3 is TGTGCCAGCAGTGACGGGACTAGTAGCACAGATACGCAGTATTTT.

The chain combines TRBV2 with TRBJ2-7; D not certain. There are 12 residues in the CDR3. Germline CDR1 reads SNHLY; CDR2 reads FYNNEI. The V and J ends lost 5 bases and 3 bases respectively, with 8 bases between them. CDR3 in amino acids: CASSPRDYEQYF. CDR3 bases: TGTGCCAGCAGTCCCAGAGACTACGAGCAGTACTTC.

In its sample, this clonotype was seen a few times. The CDR3 DNA is TGTGCCAGCAGCTCGACACCCTCGGGTGGCTACACCTTC. Translating it yields CASSSTPSGGYTF. The chain uses TRBV9 and TRBJ1-2; no reliable D call. This CDR3 region has 13 residues. The V gene's germline CDR1 is SGDLS and CDR2 YYNGEE. Trimming took off 4 bases at V and 7 bases at J, with 14 bases between the two ends.